One TCR beta chain is described in this entry. Its antigen specificity is not known. One base away there is no much larger clone; base qualities are not given. This entry belongs to a study of graft-versus-host responses after intestinal transplantation (dated by TCRdb to the early 2020s). Background on the whole study: The transplants that recipients received were multivisceral, liver-intestinal, or isolated intestinal. Rather than going through the commercial service, samples from a few later patients were sequenced in-house on an Illumina MiSeq and processed with MiXCR. To identify alloreactive clones, pre-transplant mixed lymphocyte reaction products were sequenced and then compared with unstimulated pre-transplant donor and recipient T cells. All recipients received anti-thymocyte globulin induction followed by maintenance tacrolimus and steroids for around 3 years. Donor T cell macrochimerism was defined as a peak of at least 4% donor T cells among recipient peripheral blood mononuclear cells. After intestinal transplantation, graft-versus-host and host-versus-graft alloreactive T cell clones were followed in the graft, circulation and bone marrow using bulk TCR-beta CDR3 sequencing. The cohort enrolled under 25 intestinal transplant recipients including one retransplant, and a few patients lacking pretransplant specimens were excluded. The study at large found these results: Early after transplant, peak levels of circulating GvH clones were found to be associated with declines in HvG clones. In patients with donor T cell macrochimerism, the allografts had high GvH to HvG T cell clonal ratios. GvH clones were detected in recipient bone marrow, and some of these GvH clones were observed earlier in ileal mucosa or blood, consistent with an intestinal mucosal origin. Conclusions were limited by the relatively low number and heterogeneity of intestinal transplant patients.

Preparation of the library involved the immunoSEQ multiplex PCR assay. High-throughput TCR-beta CDR3 sequencing of genomic DNA from most patients was performed by Adaptive Biotechnologies. Per the authors' processing: TCR sequencing data for 15 to 20 patients were retrieved from Adaptive's ImmunoSEQ software; a few other patients were processed with MiXCR and VDJtools. CDR3 nucleotide sequences shared by donor and recipient were removed because the origin of these sequences could not be assigned. At least 2-fold expansion over unstimulated cells and a minimum CFSE-low frequency of 0.002% (template counts) or 0.001% (read counts) were required for clones to be classified as alloreactive. Clones were considered mappable if detected in sequenced pre-transplant spleen, lymph node, or MLR CFSE-low populations of the donor or recipient. The cumulative frequency of alloreactive clones was calculated as a percentage of all sequences, weighted by copy number. This is the immuneACCESS table as TCRdb keeps it, with only in-frame sequences that have V and J called. A part of the clones is gone; compared with another copy, unresolved V genes explain less than half, and the rest is unexplained. V, J and clone size were drawn from that table, and D and trimming were deduced from the DNA. The sample records around 30,000 clones, approximately 87% of which are singletons. The ten largest clones add up to around 1.1% of the sample.

Cut back by 4 bases and 1 base, the V and J ends lie 14 bases apart. The CDR3 numbers 15 residues from cysteine through phenylalanine. Only the CDR3 DNA stays, 45 bases, in frame from base 1. The germline V gene supplies CDR1 SGHRS and CDR2 YFSETQ. Blood samples were collected up to 4 times in the first month after transplant and then at least monthly when available. The TCR comes from a human patient who received an intestinal transplant, so some T cells may come from the graft donor. The V and J genes are TRBV5-1 and TRBJ2-5; the D gene cannot be named for sure. Sample: PBMCs, taken 28 days after intestinal transplant. The CDR3 has the sequence CASSPLLWGQETQYF. DNA sequence: TGCGCCAGCAGCCCTCTCCTGTGGGGCCAAGAGACCCAGTACTTC.